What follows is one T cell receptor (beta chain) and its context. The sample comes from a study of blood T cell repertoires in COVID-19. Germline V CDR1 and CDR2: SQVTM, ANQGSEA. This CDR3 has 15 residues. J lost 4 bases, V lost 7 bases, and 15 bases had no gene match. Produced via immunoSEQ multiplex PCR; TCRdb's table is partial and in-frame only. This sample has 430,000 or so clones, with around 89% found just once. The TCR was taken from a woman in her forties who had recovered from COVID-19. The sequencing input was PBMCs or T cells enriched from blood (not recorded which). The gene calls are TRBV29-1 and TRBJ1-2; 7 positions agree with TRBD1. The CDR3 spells CSAGTRGDRSYGYTF. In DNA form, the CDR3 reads TGCAGCGCCGGAACGAGAGGGGACAGAAGCTATGGCTACACCTTC.